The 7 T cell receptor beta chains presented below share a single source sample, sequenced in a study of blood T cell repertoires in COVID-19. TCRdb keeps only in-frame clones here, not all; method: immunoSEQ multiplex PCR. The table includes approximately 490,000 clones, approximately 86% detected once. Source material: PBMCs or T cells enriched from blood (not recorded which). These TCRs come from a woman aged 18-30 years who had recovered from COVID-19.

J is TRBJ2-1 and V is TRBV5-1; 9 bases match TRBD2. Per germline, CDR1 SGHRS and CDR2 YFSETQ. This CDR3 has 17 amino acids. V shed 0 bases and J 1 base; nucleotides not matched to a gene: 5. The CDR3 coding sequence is TGCGCCAGCAGCTTGGGGAGTAGCGGGGGATCCTACAATGAGCAGTTCTTC. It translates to CASSLGSSGGSYNEQFF.

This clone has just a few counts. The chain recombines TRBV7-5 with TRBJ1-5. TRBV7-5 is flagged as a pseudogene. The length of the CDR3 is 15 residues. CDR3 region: CARSPPWTAGQPQHF. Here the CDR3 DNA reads TGTGCCAGAAGTCCGCCCTGGACAGCGGGGCAGCCCCAGCATTTT.

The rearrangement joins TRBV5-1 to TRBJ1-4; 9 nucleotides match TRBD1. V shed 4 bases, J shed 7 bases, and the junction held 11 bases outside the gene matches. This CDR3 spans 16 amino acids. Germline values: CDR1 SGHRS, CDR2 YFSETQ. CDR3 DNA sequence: TGCGCCAGCAGCCTCGAGATACAGGGGGCAGGTGAAAAACTGTTTTTT. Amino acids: CASSLEIQGAGEKLFF.

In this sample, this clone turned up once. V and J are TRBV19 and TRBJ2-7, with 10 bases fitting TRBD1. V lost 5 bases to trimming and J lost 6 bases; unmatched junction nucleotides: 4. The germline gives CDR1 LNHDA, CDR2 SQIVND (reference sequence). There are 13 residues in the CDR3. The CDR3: CASSLWTGGEQYF. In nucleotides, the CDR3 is TGTGCCAGTAGTCTATGGACAGGGGGCGAGCAGTACTTC.

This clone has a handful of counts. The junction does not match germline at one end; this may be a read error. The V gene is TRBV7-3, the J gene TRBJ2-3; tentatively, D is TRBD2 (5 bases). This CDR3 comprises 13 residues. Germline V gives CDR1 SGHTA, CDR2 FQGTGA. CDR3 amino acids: CASSLGGEDAQYF. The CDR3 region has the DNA TGTGCCAGCAGCTTAGGAGGAGAAGATGCGCAGTATTTT. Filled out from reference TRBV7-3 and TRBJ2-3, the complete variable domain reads GAGVSQTPSNKVTEKGKYVELRCDPISGHTALYWYRQSLGQGPEFLIYFQGTGAADDSGLPNDRFFAVRPEGSVSTLKIQRTERGDSAVYLCASSLGGEDAQYFGPGTRLTVL.

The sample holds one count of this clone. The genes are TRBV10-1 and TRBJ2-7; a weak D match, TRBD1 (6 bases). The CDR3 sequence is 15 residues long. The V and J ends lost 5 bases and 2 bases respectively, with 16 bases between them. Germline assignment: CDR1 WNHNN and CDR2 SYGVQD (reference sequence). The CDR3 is CASSPDTGSPYEQYF. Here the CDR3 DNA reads TGCGCCAGCAGTCCTGACACAGGGTCACCCTACGAGCAGTACTTC.

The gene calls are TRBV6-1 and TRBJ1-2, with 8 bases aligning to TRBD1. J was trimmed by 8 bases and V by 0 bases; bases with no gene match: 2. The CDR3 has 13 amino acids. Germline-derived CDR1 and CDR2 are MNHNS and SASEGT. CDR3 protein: CASSEAAGGGYTF. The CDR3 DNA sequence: TGTGCCAGCAGTGAAGCGGCAGGGGGCGGCTACACCTTC.